Shown below are 27 T cell receptor beta chains from a single sample sequenced in a study of T cell responses to AZD1222 COVID-19 vaccine. Generated by immunoSEQ multiplex PCR, the TCRdb table keeps only in-frame clones and is missing some. The table lists approximately 100,000 clones, just under 95% of them singletons, with approximately 2.2% in the top ten. Specimen: peripheral blood, collected on day 0 of AZD1222 vaccination. Source of these receptors: an adult in good health.

This chain uses TRBV4-1 with TRBJ1-2; D gene uncertain. V lost 1 base, J lost 8 bases, and 8 bases lay in between. From germline, CDR1 is MGHRA and CDR2 YSYEKL. This CDR3 is 12 amino acids long. The CDR3 DNA reads as TGCGCCAGCAGCCAAGGTTCAAACGGCTACACCTTC. Translation gives CASSQGSNGYTF.

The chain is built from TRBV6-5 and TRBJ1-1; a weak D match, TRBD1 (6 bases). The CDR3 is 13 amino acids. Trimming shortened V by 5 bases and J by 2 bases, and 9 bases separated the two germline ends. Looked up from germline, CDR1 is MNHEY and CDR2 is SVGAGI. The CDR3 region is CASSPDSNTEAFF. CDR3 coding DNA: TGTGCCAGCAGTCCGGACAGTAACACTGAAGCTTTCTTT.

The V gene is TRBV4-1, the J gene TRBJ1-1; 8 bases match TRBD1. V shed 2 bases and J 1 base; nucleotides not matched to a gene: 9. This CDR3 spans 17 amino acids. The germline gives CDR1 MGHRA, CDR2 YSYEKL. The chain's CDR3 is CASSQRPGTGSNTEAFF. The CDR3 DNA is TGCGCCAGCAGCCAACGTCCCGGGACAGGTTCGAACACTGAAGCTTTCTTT.

V gene TRBV13 combines with J gene TRBJ1-5; no firm D call. The CDR3 contains 13 residues. CDR1 is PRHDT and CDR2 is FYEKMQ in the germline V gene (reference sequence). Trimming took 1 base from V and 5 from J, leaving 6 bases between them. The CDR3 spells CASSLERDQPQHF. As DNA, the CDR3 is TGTGCCAGCAGCTTAGAGAGGGATCAGCCCCAGCATTTT.

This sequence joins TRBV7-6 and TRBJ1-1; D uncertain. The germline V gene has CDR1 SGHVS and CDR2 FNYEAQ. With 2 bases removed from V and 1 base from J, the gap between germline ends came to 14 bases. The CDR3 sequence is 16 residues long. The CDR3 sequence is CASSLIVGGRNTEAFF. In nucleotides, the CDR3 is TGTGCCAGCAGCTTAATAGTAGGAGGGCGGAACACTGAAGCTTTCTTT.

This chain links TRBV18 with TRBJ1-1; 10 positions agree with TRBD1. CDR1 is KGHSH, CDR2 LQKENI, per germline. V lost 4 bases, J lost 2 bases, and 4 bases stayed unmatched. CDR3 length: 15 amino acids. In DNA, the CDR3 is TGTGCCAGCTCACACCGGACAGGGGGAAACACTGAAGCTTTCTTT. Protein product: CASSHRTGGNTEAFF.

This chain connects TRBV5-1 to TRBJ1-1, with D hard to call. The germline V gene has CDR1 SGHRS and CDR2 YFSETQ. CDR3 size: 13 residues. The V end was cut by 2 bases, the J end by 0 bases, with 5 bases between. CDR3 amino acids: CASSFFMNTEAFF. The CDR3 DNA reads as TGCGCCAGCAGCTTCTTCATGAACACTGAAGCTTTCTTT.

The V and J genes are TRBV4-1 and TRBJ1-5; no clear D gene. The length of the CDR3 is 15 residues. From germline, CDR1 is MGHRA and CDR2 YSYEKL. Trimming removed 4 bases at V and 3 bases at J, with 13 bases between. In nucleotides, the CDR3 is TGCGCCAGCAGCCGTGCCTGGGCGCCCAATCAGCCCCAGCATTTT. Translation: CASSRAWAPNQPQHF.

The CDR3: CATSDLGTEQFF. The DNA of the CDR3 is TGTGCCACCAGTGATTTGGGTACTGAGCAGTTCTTC. The J gene is TRBJ2-1, the V gene TRBV24-1; D remains unclear. Looked up from germline, CDR1 is KGHDR and CDR2 is SFDVKD. V dropped 0 bases and J dropped 9 bases, with 5 bases sitting between them. The CDR3 consists of 12 residues.

This chain connects TRBV27 to TRBJ2-3; perhaps TRBD2 as D (7 bases). The CDR3 is made up of 15 amino acids. Germline CDR1 is MNHEY and CDR2 is SMNVEV (reference sequence). Trimming stripped 6 bases from V and 5 bases from J, with 18 bases between. CDR3 protein: CASSHLGGAQDTQYF. The CDR3 DNA sequence: TGTGCCAGCAGCCACCTAGGGGGGGCTCAAGATACGCAGTATTTT.

This chain joins TRBV6-1 and TRBJ1-2; D uncertain. CDR3 length: 13 residues. Deletions cut 2 bases from V and 7 bases from J, with 11 bases between. CDR1 is MNHNS and CDR2 is SASEGT in the germline V gene. The CDR3 bases are TGTGCCAGCAGTGAAATTTCTTTAAGTGGCTACACCTTC. It codes for CASSEISLSGYTF.

The rearrangement uses TRBV6-1 and TRBJ1-3, with 7 bases matching TRBD1. The V and J ends lost 1 base and 4 bases, in that order; junction bases with no gene match: 7. Germline CDR1 reads MNHNS; CDR2 reads SASEGT. This CDR3 contains 16 residues. The CDR3 here is CASSEGAGGGGNTIYF. CDR3 DNA: TGTGCCAGCAGTGAAGGAGCAGGGGGTGGCGGAAACACCATATATTTT.

The gene calls are TRBV7-9 and TRBJ1-2; TRBD1 matches at 10 bases. The J segment lost 6 bases and the V segment lost 1 base, leaving 2 bases of the junction unmatched. Germline CDR1 SEHNR, CDR2 FQNEAQ (reference sequence). CDR3 length: 14 residues. CDR3 amino acids: CASSLEGTGDGYTF. CDR3 bases: TGTGCCAGCAGCTTAGAAGGGACAGGGGATGGCTACACCTTC.

This clone was picked up a small number of times. This chain uses TRBV15 with TRBJ1-3; D unresolved. The length of the CDR3 is 15 residues. Looked up from germline, CDR1 is LNHNV and CDR2 is YYDKDF (reference sequence). V lost 0 bases to trimming and J lost 8 bases, with 14 bases between them. CDR3 DNA sequence: TGTGCCACCAGCAGAGATATCAGGCCCTCGGACACCATATATTTT. Protein: CATSRDIRPSDTIYF.

This clone was seen just once. Other nucleotide sequences in the sample specify the same CDR3. CDR3 sequence (DNA): TGTGCCACCAGCAGAGATAACTCTGGGGCCAACGTCCTGACTTTC. The encoded protein is CATSRDNSGANVLTF. The rearrangement links TRBV15 to TRBJ2-6; D ambiguous. The V end lost 0 bases, the J end lost 0 bases, and 3 bases lay between the germline ends. Germline V CDR1 and CDR2: LNHNV, YYDKDF (reference sequence). The CDR3 covers 15 residues.

The CDR3 loop is CASSQEWENTGELFF. The CDR3 DNA reads TGCGCCAGCAGCCAAGAGTGGGAGAACACCGGGGAGCTGTTTTTT. The chain employs TRBV4-3 and TRBJ2-2, with D hard to call. The CDR3 consists of 15 residues. The germline V and J ends were trimmed by 0 bases and 1 base, with 6 bases remaining between them. Germline V gene lookup returns CDR1 LGHNA and CDR2 YSLEER.

This clone was recorded once. V usage is TRBV5-1 and J usage is TRBJ2-7; 10 bases are shared with TRBD2. The CDR3 contains 14 residues. The V segment lost 2 bases and the J segment 7 bases; nucleotides outside the gene matches: 6. Looked up from germline, CDR1 is SGHRS and CDR2 is YFSETQ. The CDR3 spells CASSLTSGKREQYF. DNA of the CDR3: TGCGCCAGCAGCTTAACTAGCGGGAAGCGGGAGCAGTACTTC.

J is TRBJ2-7 and V is TRBV5-1; 9 bases line up with TRBD2. V lost 3 bases and J lost 2; bases outside the gene matches: 6. CDR1 SGHRS and CDR2 YFSETQ come from the germline V gene. The CDR3 is 15 amino acids. The CDR3 region is CASSSVGGRAYEQYF. The CDR3 bases are TGCGCCAGCAGCTCCGTGGGCGGGAGGGCCTACGAGCAGTACTTC. Variable domain in full (rest from reference TRBV5-1 and TRBJ2-7): KAGVTQTPRYLIKTRGQQVTLSCSPISGHRSVSWYQQTPGQGLQFLFEYFSETQRNKGNFPGRFSGRQFSNSRSEMNVSTLELGDSALYLCASSSVGGRAYEQYFGPGTRLTVT.

V usage is TRBV6-2 or TRBV6-3 and J usage is TRBJ2-1; perhaps TRBD1 as D (7 bases). The length of the CDR3 is 16 residues. The V and J ends lost 6 bases and 3 bases respectively, with 18 bases between them. Germline CDR1 reads MNHEY; CDR2 reads SVGEGT. Here the CDR3 DNA reads TGTGCCAGCAGCAAATTTCAGGGGGAGGTCTACAATGAGCAGTTCTTC. Amino acid sequence: CASSKFQGEVYNEQFF.

The table lists this clone with a few counts. The chain joins TRBV5-1 to TRBJ1-6; D uncertain. The germline gives CDR1 SGHRS, CDR2 YFSETQ. This CDR3 has 15 residues. Trimming removed 4 bases at V and 6 bases at J, with 14 bases between. Here the CDR3 DNA reads TGCGCCAGCAGCGGCGGCAGACAATCTAATTCACCCCTCCACTTT. Its translation: CASSGGRQSNSPLHF.

J is TRBJ1-2 and V is TRBV7-9, with no clear D. The CDR3 runs 12 residues. Germline CDR1 and CDR2: SEHNR and FQNEAQ (reference sequence). V gave up 3 bases and J gave up 2 bases, with 4 bases separating them. The CDR3 spells CASSFENYGYTF. CDR3 in DNA: TGTGCCAGCAGCTTCGAGAACTATGGCTACACCTTC. The variable domain in full, with the rest retrieved from reference TRBV7-9 and TRBJ1-2, is DTGVSQNPRHKITKRGQNVTFRCDPISEHNRLYWYRQTLGQGPEFLTYFQNEAQLEKSRLLSDRFSAERPKGSFSTLEIQRTEQGDSAMYLCASSFENYGYTFGSGTRLTVV.

This clone has only a few counts. The chain has TRBV11-3 and TRBJ1-1; D is ambiguous. The germline gives CDR1 SGHNT, CDR2 YENEEA. CDR3 size: 12 residues. Between the trimmed V and J ends, which lost 5 bases and 6 bases, there was a span of 10 bases. The DNA for the CDR3 is TGTGCCAGCAGCGACGGCTGGGCTGAAGCTTTCTTT. The encoded protein is CASSDGWAEAFF.

The gene calls are TRBV4-1 and TRBJ2-1; 7 nucleotides line up with TRBD2. In germline, CDR1 is MGHRA, CDR2 YSYEKL. V was pared by 4 bases and J by 6 bases, with 12 bases of the junction left unmatched. This CDR3 region has 16 residues. The CDR3 loop is CASSPTGAGTRNEQFF. The CDR3 DNA sequence: TGCGCCAGCAGCCCAACCGGAGCGGGGACCCGCAATGAGCAGTTCTTC.

The chain recombines TRBV19 with TRBJ1-4; D not resolved. CDR1 is LNHDA, CDR2 SQIVND, per germline (reference sequence). The length of the CDR3 is 14 residues. Trimming left V 6 bases short and J 7 bases short, with 15 bases between. CDR3 loop: CASSQLGRIEKLFF. Here the CDR3 DNA reads TGTGCCAGTAGCCAACTCGGACGGATTGAAAAACTGTTTTTT.

This clone showed up just once. The chain recombines TRBV6-1 with TRBJ1-5; no clear D gene. This CDR3 is 15 amino acids long. V lost 0 bases and J lost 5, with 11 bases in between. The germline gives CDR1 MNHNS, CDR2 SASEGT. CDR3 DNA: TGTGCCAGCAGTGAAGCGCACGGCTTTCATCAGCCCCAGCATTTT. Translated, it gives CASSEAHGFHQPQHF.

This chain uses TRBV4-1 with TRBJ2-5; a weak D match, TRBD1 (6 bases). V was clipped by 1 base and J by 2 bases, with 11 bases between them. The CDR3 consists of 15 residues. CDR1 is MGHRA and CDR2 is YSYEKL in the germline V gene. The CDR3 DNA is TGCGCCAGCAGCCAAGTAGGGACACCTCAAGAGACCCAGTACTTC. It translates to CASSQVGTPQETQYF.

The J gene is TRBJ1-1, the V gene TRBV2; D is perhaps TRBD1 (5 bases). The CDR3 extends over 15 amino acids. Per the germline V gene, CDR1 is SNHLY and CDR2 is FYNNEI. V was trimmed by 3 bases and J by 1 base, leaving 12 bases between them. Written as DNA, the CDR3 is TGTGCCAGCAGTGAGGGGGTATTAAGGAACACTGAAGCTTTCTTT. Amino acids: CASSEGVLRNTEAFF.